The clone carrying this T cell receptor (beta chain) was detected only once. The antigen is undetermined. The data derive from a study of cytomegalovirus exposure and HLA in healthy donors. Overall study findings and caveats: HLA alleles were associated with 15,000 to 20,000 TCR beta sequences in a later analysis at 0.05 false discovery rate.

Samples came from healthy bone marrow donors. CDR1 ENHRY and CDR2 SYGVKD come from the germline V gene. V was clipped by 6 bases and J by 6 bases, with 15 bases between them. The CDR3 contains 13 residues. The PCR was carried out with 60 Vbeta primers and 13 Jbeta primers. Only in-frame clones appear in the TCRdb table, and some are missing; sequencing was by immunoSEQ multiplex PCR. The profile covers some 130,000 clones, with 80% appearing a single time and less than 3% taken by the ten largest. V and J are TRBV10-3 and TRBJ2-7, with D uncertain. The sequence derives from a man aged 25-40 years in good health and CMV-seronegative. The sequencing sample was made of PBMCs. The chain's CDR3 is CAIRSLKISEQYF. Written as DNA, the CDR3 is TGTGCCATCAGGAGCCTCAAGATAAGCGAGCAGTACTTC.